Below, one T cell receptor (beta chain) is given with its context. Its antigen is not identified. The source of the sample is a study of cytomegalovirus exposure and HLA in healthy donors. About the research overall: An earlier analysis identified 117 million unique TCR beta sequences in 150 million to 200 million T cells.

This CDR3 contains 17 residues. CDR1 is MDHEN and CDR2 is SYDVKM in the germline V gene. V was cut by 1 base and J by 0 bases, with 14 bases left in between. In the PCR, 60 Vbeta and 13 Jbeta primers were used. Libraries were prepared by immunoSEQ multiplex PCR; TCRdb keeps only in-frame clonotypes and omits some of them. The sample lists roughly 180,000 clones; about four fifths were seen once. Notes on the study in general: Most TCR beta V segments were productive about 90% or about 30% of the time in an earlier analysis. Presence/absence results assume similar sequencing depth per donor, which may not hold.

The rearrangement links TRBV28 to TRBJ2-3; TRBD1 might be the D (5 bases). The TCR comes from a young man in good health and CMV-seropositive. Sample: PBMCs. In nucleotides, the CDR3 is TGTGCCAGCAGTTTATTACCTGGGGCGACTAGCACAGATACGCAGTATTTT. It specifies CASSLLPGATSTDTQYF.